A selection of T cell receptor beta chains follows, all from one sample in a study of T cells expressing NK-cell markers. TCRdb reanalyzed the 5' RACE reads and collapses them to one entry per CDR3 protein, without DNA. The sample's table shows about 160,000 distinct CDR3 sequences. The sequencing sample was made of blood T cells: a sorted CD56 or NKG2C T cell subset, CD4+ or CD8+ T cells, or bulk PBMC T cells (not recorded which). Receptors were obtained from a woman between 18 and 70 years old in good health. Both conserved end residues are part of each CDR3. The listing skips clone size in some rows; elsewhere it reads once, few, many or a size class.

V gene,clone size,J gene,CDR3 protein
TRBV24-1,.,TRBJ1-2,CATSDLNRGCCPYYGYTF
TRBV12-3/TRBV12-4,medium-sized,TRBJ2-1,CASSPSTGDEQFF
TRBV7-8,.,TRBJ2-7,CASSLRWNEQYF
TRBV2,.,TRBJ2-3,CASTFLAGGDTQYF
TRBV27,.,TRBJ2-1,CASRGWVGEQFF
TRBV5-1,.,TRBJ2-7,CASSLGPLGGSYEQYF
TRBV7-9,.,TRBJ2-5,CASSRPGQQETQYF
TRBV12-3/TRBV12-4,.,TRBJ1-5,CASRLDGYNQPQHF
TRBV12-3/TRBV12-4,.,TRBJ2-5,CASSRGLAGEGETQYF
TRBV20-1,.,TRBJ2-1,CSALTVLAGGPSYNEQFF
TRBV28,.,TRBJ2-1,CASSLQGYEQFF
TRBV29-1,.,TRBJ2-3,CSVEPGRGTDTQYF
TRBV25-1,.,TRBJ2-3,CASSESGGAGDTQYF
TRBV5-1,.,TRBJ2-7,CASSLYAAGDSEQYF
TRBV28,.,TRBJ1-4,CASRSHHDRAEKLFF
TRBV5-1,.,TRBJ2-2,CASSLAWLAGARMGTGELFF
TRBV5-6,.,TRBJ1-2,CASSRSDYGYTF
TRBV7-9,.,TRBJ2-1,CASSKAGANEQFF
TRBV9,.,TRBJ1-4,CASSKGPEKLFF
TRBV20-1,.,TRBJ2-3,CSAILAGGSDTQYF
TRBV27,.,TRBJ1-2,CASSWTGGSYGYTF
TRBV12-3/TRBV12-4,.,TRBJ2-1,CASRLAGGDEQFF
TRBV10-3,.,TRBJ2-3,CAISQGLAGFKSTDTQYF
TRBV15,.,TRBJ2-5,CATSRGGGRLQETQYF
TRBV20-1,.,TRBJ1-1,CSAREGGVNTEAFF
TRBV15,.,TRBJ2-2,CATSTLRGSPGELFF
TRBV2,.,TRBJ2-7,CASRPAKGVGRQFF
TRBV5-1,.,TRBJ2-7,CASSFDGRVNEQYF
TRBV4-1,.,TRBJ2-7,CASRPTGTVDEQYF
TRBV5-1,.,TRBJ1-2,CASSRGQGAGYTF